Listed below are T cell receptor beta chains from one sample, sequenced in a study of T cells after yellow fever vaccination. MiXCR was run by TCRdb on the 5' RACE reads, yielding one entry per CDR3 protein. The data show about 210,000 distinct CDR3 sequences, about 3% seen once. The specimen was CD4+ T cells sorted from PBMCs, collected 10 days after the yellow fever booster vaccination. The receptors come from a man aged 18-30 years who received the YFV17D yellow fever vaccine. The CDR3 runs from the conserved cysteine through the conserved F or W. A D gene is named only where the DNA matches it firmly. The listing skips clone size in some rows; elsewhere it reads once, few, many or a size class.

d_call	j_call	clone_size	v_call	cdr3_nt	cdr3_aa
NA	TRBJ2-5	NA	TRBV9	TGTGCCAGCAGCGTAGCTCCGGGGGATATAGGGACCCAGTACTTC	CASSVAPGDIGTQYF
NA	TRBJ2-3	NA	TRBV28	TGTGCCAGCAGTGCGGGGCCCGGCAGGGGTACGCAGTATTTT	CASSAGPGRGTQYF
NA	TRBJ2-1	many	TRBV4-2	TGTGCCAGCAGCCAAGAGGGGGAGGAGCAGTTCTTC	CASSQEGEEQFF
NA	TRBJ2-1	many	TRBV11-2	TGTGCCAGCAGCTTGGTCCAACTAGGGGGGCCAAATGAGCAGTTCTTC	CASSLVQLGGPNEQFF
NA	TRBJ2-3	few	TRBV5-1	TGCGCCAGCAGCTCTCTGTGGGGGCGCGAAGATACGCAGTATTTT	CASSSLWGREDTQYF
TRBD2	TRBJ2-2	NA	TRBV12-3/TRBV12-4	TGTGCCAGCAGCCTTAGCGGGGGGGCGAAAACCGGGGAGCTGTTTTTT	CASSLSGGAKTGELFF
NA	TRBJ2-5	NA	TRBV5-6	TGTGCCAGCAGCTTGGGGAGGGGAAAAGAGACCCAGTACTTC	CASSLGRGKETQYF
NA	TRBJ2-1	many	TRBV28	TGTGCCAGCAGTTTAGGAGGGAGCTCCTACAATGAGCAGTTCTTC	CASSLGGSSYNEQFF
TRBD1	TRBJ1-6	many	TRBV5-1	TGCGCCAGCACCCCCGACAGGGGGGGTTCACCCCTCCACTTT	CASTPDRGGSPLHF
TRBD1	TRBJ2-2	NA	TRBV4-2	TGTGACAGCAGCCAATGGGGGTACAGGGGAACCGGGGAGCTGTTTTTT	CDSSQWGYRGTGELFF